Following are 4 T cell receptor beta chains from one sample sequenced in a study of PD-L1 blockade in urothelial cancer. Time point meaning: peripheral blood 6 weeks after treatment start. Repertoires were generated with immunoSEQ multiplex PCR, while TCRdb's copy carries only in-frame clones and drops some. The sample holds roughly 51,000 clones, 70% to 85% seen once. Specimen: PBMCs, collected around atezolizumab (anti-PD-L1) treatment. These receptors came from a middle-aged man with urothelial cancer.

V is TRBV27 and J is TRBJ2-7; D remains unclear. The germline CDR1 and CDR2 sequences are MNHEY and SMNVEV (reference sequence). CDR3 length: 12 amino acids. With 3 bases removed from V and 7 bases from J, the gap between germline ends came to 10 bases. The CDR3 DNA reads as TGTGCCAGCAGTTTGTTGTCGGGTGAGCAGTACTTC. Translated, it gives CASSLLSGEQYF.

This chain joins TRBV16 and TRBJ2-5; TRBD2 is a possible D gene (6 bases). The ends were cut back, 1 base at V and 1 base at J, with 13 bases in the middle. This CDR3 spans 16 amino acids. Germline V gene sequence: CDR1 KGHSY, CDR2 FQNENV. The CDR3 reads CASSQLWQGGQETQYF. The CDR3 coding sequence is TGTGCCAGCAGCCAATTATGGCAGGGAGGCCAAGAGACCCAGTACTTC.

V usage is TRBV28 and J usage is TRBJ2-7; 8 positions match TRBD2. Trimming at V came to 4 bases and at J to 12 bases, leaving 14 bases not matched to a gene. The CDR3 totals 14 residues. The germline V gene has CDR1 MDHEN and CDR2 SYDVKM. In DNA form, the CDR3 reads TGTGCCAGCAGTTCTCCTCGGGGGGGAGGAACTTCGTACTTC. Translation: CASSSPRGGGTSYF.

The chain is built from TRBV6-5 and TRBJ1-2; D remains unclear. CDR3 length: 15 residues. Germline V gene sequence: CDR1 MNHEY, CDR2 SVGAGI. V lost 0 bases and J lost 3, with 11 bases in between. Here the CDR3 reads CASSYSEGADYGYTF. The CDR3 DNA reads TGTGCCAGCAGTTACTCTGAAGGCGCGGACTATGGCTACACCTTC.